These 17 T cell receptor beta chains were all obtained from the same sample, sequenced in a study of OX40 agonist ivuxolimab in advanced cancers. Here immunoSEQ multiplex PCR was the method, and the copy in TCRdb shows in-frame clones only, minus some. The table includes roughly 12,000 clones, just under 90% detected once. Specimen: CD4+ or CD8+ T cells sorted from blood, collected in a trial of the OX40 agonist ivuxolimab. These TCRs come from an adult with an advanced solid tumor such as melanoma, head and neck, liver or kidney cancer.

The chain's CDR3 is CASSLTDYNEQFF. CDR3 coding DNA: TGTGCCAGCAGTTTGACAGATTACAATGAGCAGTTCTTC. The chain joins TRBV27 to TRBJ2-1, with D possibly TRBD1 on 5 matching bases. Trimming cost V 3 bases and J 4 bases, with 7 bases left between them. The CDR3 has 13 residues. The germline gives CDR1 MNHEY, CDR2 SMNVEV (reference sequence).

This clone was recorded once. The chain couples TRBV2 to TRBJ1-5, with TRBD1 as a possible D gene (5 bases). The CDR3 is made up of 13 amino acids. Trimming shortened V by 3 bases and J by 8 bases, and 11 bases separated the two germline ends. The V gene's germline CDR1 is SNHLY and CDR2 FYNNEI. For the CDR3, the DNA is TGTGCCAGCAGTGACTGGGGACGGAAGCCCCAGCATTTT. This codes for CASSDWGRKPQHF. Using reference TRBV2 and TRBJ1-5 for the parts outside the CDR3, the full variable domain is EPEVTQTPSHQVTQMGQEVILRCVPISNHLYFYWYRQILGQKVEFLVSFYNNEISEKSEIFDDQFSVERPDGSNFTLKIRSTKLEDSAMYFCASSDWGRKPQHFGDGTRLSIL.

The chain is built from TRBV28 and TRBJ2-4, with TRBD2 as a possible D gene (7 bases). CDR1 is MDHEN, CDR2 SYDVKM, per germline. The CDR3 has 14 residues. The V and J ends lost 3 bases and 8 bases respectively, with 14 bases between them. The chain's CDR3 is CASSLGGQSDIQYF. The CDR3 DNA reads as TGTGCCAGCAGTTTGGGGGGGCAGTCCGACATTCAGTACTTC.

The rearrangement joins TRBV7-6 to TRBJ2-1; 10 bases are shared with TRBD2. After removal of 1 base from V and 2 bases from J, the junction contained 2 bases not matched to a gene. CDR3 length equals 16 residues. Germline-derived CDR1 and CDR2 are SGHVS and FNYEAQ. CDR3 coding DNA: TGTGCCAGCAGCTTAGAGCGGGAGGGGGCCTACAATGAGCAGTTCTTC. It is translated as CASSLEREGAYNEQFF.

V usage is TRBV9 and J usage is TRBJ2-3; TRBD2 matches 8 bases. This CDR3 comprises 16 residues. J was trimmed by 1 base and V by 4 bases; bases with no gene match: 8. CDR1 SGDLS and CDR2 YYNGEE come from the germline V gene. The CDR3 nucleotides are TGTGCCAGCAGCCCCGGGGGGGATGTGGGCACAGATACGCAGTATTTT. This gives the protein CASSPGGDVGTDTQYF.

Details on this clone: A far more abundant clone sits one base away, making this likely a read error. The rearrangement joins TRBV19 to TRBJ2-7; D gene unclear. CDR3 length: 11 residues. Germline V gene lookup returns CDR1 LNHDA and CDR2 SQIVND (reference sequence). CDR3 loop: CASSIFGELYF. The CDR3 DNA follows: TGTGCCAGTAGTATTTTTGGCGAGCTGTACTTC.

The V and J genes are TRBV2 and TRBJ2-2; D is possibly TRBD1 or TRBD2 (5 bases each). V gave up 2 bases and J gave up 4 bases, with 11 bases separating them. The CDR3 extends over 15 amino acids. Germline V gives CDR1 SNHLY, CDR2 FYNNEI. The CDR3 DNA reads TGTGCCAGCAGTGAACCGGGGCATGGCACCGGGGAGCTGTTTTTT. As protein: CASSEPGHGTGELFF.

V and J are TRBV14 and TRBJ2-1; D unresolved. This CDR3 contains 12 residues. Germline V CDR1 and CDR2: SGHDN, FVKESK. V was shortened by 0 bases and J by 12 bases, with 9 bases between the two germline ends. CDR3 nucleotide sequence: TGTGCCAGCAGCCAAGAGCGCGCGGTGCAGTTCTTC. Protein: CASSQERAVQFF.

The chain combines TRBV7-8 with TRBJ2-1; D is uncertain. The germline CDR1 and CDR2 sequences are SGHVS and FQNEAQ. The germline V and J ends were trimmed by 0 bases and 4 bases, with 7 bases remaining between them. The CDR3 loop spans 14 amino acids. CDR3 DNA: TGTGCCAGCAGCTTAGCGCCAGCTTACAATGAGCAGTTCTTC. Protein product: CASSLAPAYNEQFF. The full variable domain, rest sourced from reference TRBV7-8 and TRBJ2-1, is GAGVSQSPRYKVAKRGQDVALRCDPISGHVSLFWYQQALGQGPEFLTYFQNEAQLDKSGLPSDRFFAERPEGSVSTLKIQRTQQEDSAVYLCASSLAPAYNEQFFGPGTRLTVL.

This rearrangement joins TRBV11-3 to TRBJ2-5; D call uncertain. CDR3 size: 15 residues. V shed 5 bases and J shed 3 bases, with 16 bases lying between them. Per germline, CDR1 SGHNT and CDR2 YENEEA. The chain's CDR3 is CASSRFDRSKETQYF. The CDR3 bases are TGTGCCAGCAGCCGGTTCGACCGGAGCAAAGAGACCCAGTACTTC.

This CDR3 reads CASSQDGRTLYEQFF. CDR3 DNA: TGCGCCAGCAGCCAAGATGGGAGGACTCTCTACGAGCAGTTCTTC. The chain uses TRBV4-1 and TRBJ2-1; perhaps TRBD2 as D (6 bases). Germline CDR1 and CDR2: MGHRA and YSYEKL. V lost 0 bases, J lost 10 bases, and 16 bases lay in between. CDR3 length: 15 residues.

CDR3 sequence (DNA): TGTGCCAGCAGCCCCCGAGGGGGCGACAGCACAGATACGCAGTATTTT. It encodes CASSPRGGDSTDTQYF. The gene calls are TRBV9 and TRBJ2-3, with TRBD1 identical over 7 bases. Unmatched junction bases numbered 8, after V lost 4 bases and J lost 0 bases. Germline V gene sequence: CDR1 SGDLS, CDR2 YYNGEE. The CDR3 runs to 16 residues.

The chain has TRBV11-2 and TRBJ2-5; D remains unclear. The CDR3 is 14 amino acids. Trimming took off 1 base at V and 4 bases at J, with 10 bases between the two ends. Germline V lookup: CDR1 SGHAT, CDR2 FQNNGV. The CDR3 DNA is TGTGCCAGCAGCTTAGGAGGCGTTCTAGAGACCCAGTACTTC. Residues: CASSLGGVLETQYF.

This sequence joins TRBV4-3 and TRBJ2-7; D may be TRBD2 (6 bases). With 2 bases removed from V and 3 bases from J, the gap between germline ends came to 14 bases. CDR1 and CDR2 (germline): LGHNA, YSLEER. The CDR3 covers 15 residues. Written as DNA, the CDR3 is TGCGCCAGCAGCCAAACGACCGGACTATTCTACGAGCAGTACTTC. Its protein product is CASSQTTGLFYEQYF.

The chain links TRBV12-1 to TRBJ1-1. TRBV12-1 represents a pseudogene. The CDR3 consists of 14 residues. The CDR3 protein is CARNPDGTNTEAFF. DNA of the CDR3: TGTGCCAGAAATCCCGACGGGACGAACACTGAAGCTTTCTTT.

This chain uses TRBV19 with TRBJ2-3; D might be TRBD2 (5 bases). V was trimmed by 5 bases and J by 0 bases, leaving 18 bases between them. Germline V gene sequence: CDR1 LNHDA, CDR2 SQIVND (reference sequence). The CDR3 sequence is 17 residues long. The CDR3, as DNA: TGTGCCAGTAGTCCCTTTCTAGCCCACCCTAGCACAGATACGCAGTATTTT. This sequence encodes CASSPFLAHPSTDTQYF.

The CDR3 DNA is TGTGCCAGCAGCGTATCATCGGGTTGGGGCACCGGGGAGCTGTTTTTT. This encodes CASSVSSGWGTGELFF. The V and J genes are TRBV9 and TRBJ2-2; no clear D gene. Between the trimmed V and J ends, which lost 1 base and 4 bases, there was a span of 14 bases. From germline, CDR1 is SGDLS and CDR2 YYNGEE. The CDR3 covers 16 residues.